These 25 T cell receptor beta chains share one sample of origin, sequenced in a study of T-cell reconstitution after alpha-beta-depleted transplantation in children. A TCRbeta library incorporating unique molecular identifiers was prepared. Each CDR3 protein gets one entry after TCRdb re-called the PCR reads with MiXCR. The data contain approximately 270,000 distinct CDR3 sequences, roughly a quarter of them singletons. The sample here was PBMCs, mostly from graft donor cells, taken 360 days after TCRalphabeta/CD19-depleted stem cell transplant. These receptor sequences come from a female patient between 2 and 15 years old who had a stem cell transplant for congenital amegakaryocytic thrombocytopenia, so the T cells may come from the graft donor.

This clonotype showed up just a few times. The V call is TRBV11-2, the J call TRBJ2-1; TRBD1 matches at 8 bases. The germline CDR1 and CDR2 sequences are SGHAT and FQNNGV. J lost 10 bases, V lost 3 bases, and 14 bases had no gene match. The CDR3 extends over 16 amino acids. CDR3 protein: CASSFDRPLSGGEQFF. CDR3 nucleotide sequence: TGTGCCAGCAGCTTCGACAGACCTCTTTCAGGGGGCGAGCAGTTCTTC.

The rearrangement uses TRBV20-1 and TRBJ2-1; D remains unclear. This CDR3 has 14 residues. Trimming took 6 bases from V and 7 from J, leaving 19 bases between them. Germline V gene data show CDR1 as DFQATT and CDR2 as SNEGSKA (reference sequence). CDR3 residues: CSAINAKEVNEQFF. The CDR3 region has the DNA TGCAGTGCGATCAACGCCAAAGAGGTGAATGAGCAGTTCTTC.

Many counts were recorded for this clonotype. The chain employs TRBV4-1 and TRBJ2-2; TRBD1 matches at 9 bases. The CDR3 loop spans 17 amino acids. With 2 bases clipped from V and 1 base from J, the junction kept 5 bases outside the gene matches. CDR1 and CDR2 from the germline V gene are MGHRA and YSYEKL. CDR3 DNA: TGCGCCAGCAGCCAACGTCCGGGACAGGGGAACACCGGGGAGCTGTTTTTT. This codes for CASSQRPGQGNTGELFF.

This clonotype was counted only a few times. The chain links TRBV20-1 to TRBJ2-7, with 11 positions matching TRBD2. The CDR3 length is 19 residues. Trimming removed 2 bases from V and 2 bases from J; junction bases left unmatched: 17. Germline CDR1 and CDR2: DFQATT and SNEGSKA (reference sequence). CDR3 nucleotide sequence: TGCAGTGCTAGACTTCGCAAACTAGCGGGGGTAATAAGAGCCTACGAGCAGTACTTC. This gives the protein CSARLRKLAGVIRAYEQYF.

The genes are TRBV5-5 and TRBJ2-7; no definite D call. V shed 4 bases and J shed 7 bases, with 12 bases lying between them. CDR1 and CDR2 (germline): SGHKS, YYEKEE (reference sequence). This CDR3 comprises 12 residues. The chain's CDR3 is CASSRTRSEQYF. As DNA, the CDR3 is TGTGCCAGCAGCAGAACACGGTCTGAGCAGTACTTC.

This clonotype was seen more than once but under ten times. V and J are TRBV4-3 and TRBJ1-1, with D hard to call. V lost 1 base to trimming and J lost 1 base, with 7 bases between them. The length of the CDR3 is 14 residues. Per the germline V gene, CDR1 is LGHNA and CDR2 is YSLEER. This chain's CDR3 is CASSQGRTNTEAFF. The DNA of the CDR3 is TGCGCCAGCAGCCAAGGGAGGACGAACACTGAAGCTTTCTTT.

As for this clonotype: One end of the junction fails to match germline, which may point to a read error. The chain uses TRBV2 and TRBJ2-2, with D possibly being TRBD2 (5 bases). CDR1 is SNHLY, CDR2 FYNNEI, per germline. CDR3 length: 15 amino acids. CDR3 DNA: TGTGCCAGCAGTGAATCTGCCTTGAACACCGGGGATCTGTTTTTT. Protein: CASSESALNTGDLFF.

The V call is TRBV19, the J call TRBJ1-5; D is unclear. CDR3 length equals 15 residues. Germline values: CDR1 LNHDA, CDR2 SQIVND (reference sequence). Trimming stripped 1 base from V and 6 bases from J, with 13 bases between. The CDR3 here is CASSIVILGSQPQHF. The CDR3 bases are TGTGCCAGTAGTATAGTAATTTTAGGGAGTCAGCCCCAGCATTTT.

The V gene is TRBV2, the J gene TRBJ2-7, with unresolved D. Trimming took off 4 bases at V and 6 bases at J, with 13 bases between the two ends. Germline CDR1 and CDR2: SNHLY and FYNNEI. The CDR3 is 13 amino acids. The CDR3 sequence: CASSVGQHGEQYF. CDR3 in DNA: TGTGCCAGCAGTGTTGGTCAGCATGGCGAGCAGTACTTC.

This sequence joins TRBV7-9 and TRBJ2-7; D is possibly TRBD2 (6 bases). The V and J ends lost 1 base and 6 bases respectively, with 19 bases between them. This CDR3 is built from 16 residues. CDR1 and CDR2 from the germline V gene are SEHNR and FQNEAQ (reference sequence). The CDR3 DNA reads as TGTGCCAGCAGCTTAGGGGGTCGGGGGAGGACCGGCGAGCAGTACTTC. Residues: CASSLGGRGRTGEQYF.

J is TRBJ1-3 and V is TRBV12-3 or TRBV12-4, with 7 bases aligning to TRBD1. This CDR3 spans 15 amino acids. The V and J ends lost 6 bases and 5 bases, in that order; junction bases with no gene match: 10. The CDR3 DNA reads as TGTGCCAGCAGCGACGGGACAGCCGGAAGAAACACCATATATTTT. Protein sequence: CASSDGTAGRNTIYF.

Only a few counts were recorded for this clonotype. The gene calls are TRBV6-2 or TRBV6-3 and TRBJ2-5, with D maybe TRBD1 (6 bases). CDR1 is MNHEY, CDR2 SVGEGT, per germline. This CDR3 is built from 12 residues. V was pared by 8 bases and J by 2 bases, with 9 bases between. CDR3 DNA sequence: TGTGCCAGCGGAGGACAGCAAGAGACCCAGTACTTC. Its protein is CASGGQQETQYF.

Only a few counts were recorded for this clonotype. The V and J genes are TRBV29-1 and TRBJ2-5; a possible D gene is TRBD2 (6 bases). CDR3 length: 12 amino acids. Trimming removed 4 bases at V and 3 bases at J, with 9 bases between. Germline-derived CDR1 and CDR2 are SQVTM and ANQGSEA. CDR3: CSVVGGEETQYF. The CDR3 nucleotides read TGCAGCGTTGTTGGAGGGGAAGAGACCCAGTACTTC.

This clonotype was recorded once. This chain joins TRBV20-1 and TRBJ2-7; perhaps D is TRBD1 or TRBD2 (5 bases each). CDR3 length: 14 amino acids. CDR1 is DFQATT and CDR2 is SNEGSKA in the germline V gene (reference sequence). V was shortened by 0 bases and J by 5 bases, with 14 bases between the two germline ends. The CDR3 is CSARDVAGTDEQYF. The CDR3, as DNA: TGCAGTGCTAGAGATGTGGCAGGGACGGACGAGCAGTACTTC.

This clonotype was observed a few times. The CDR3 loop is CASSVYLGTDTQYF. The CDR3 bases are TGTGCCAGCAGCGTTTATTTGGGGACAGATACGCAGTATTTT. The chain employs TRBV9 and TRBJ2-3; D is ambiguous. V was pared by 2 bases and J by 3 bases, with 10 bases between. Germline CDR1 and CDR2: SGDLS and YYNGEE. The CDR3 spans 14 residues.

The table lists this clonotype with a count of one. This chain joins TRBV20-1 and TRBJ2-2; D remains unclear. V lost 3 bases, J lost 6 bases, and 5 bases lay in between. The germline V gene has CDR1 DFQATT and CDR2 SNEGSKA (reference sequence). This CDR3 spans 11 amino acids. The CDR3 loop reads CSASRSGELFF. CDR3 bases: TGCAGTGCTAGTCGTTCCGGGGAGCTGTTTTTT.

The rearrangement links TRBV3-1 to TRBJ2-5; 11 bases agree with TRBD2. Germline V gives CDR1 LGHDT, CDR2 YNNKEL (reference sequence). J lost 2 bases, V lost 1 base, and 3 bases had no gene match. There are 16 residues in the CDR3. The CDR3: CASSQVASGGQETQYF. In DNA, the CDR3 is TGTGCCAGCAGCCAAGTCGCTAGCGGGGGGCAAGAGACCCAGTACTTC.

The table lists this clonotype with a few counts. The V and J genes are TRBV4-1 and TRBJ2-5; 9 bases fit TRBD1. Germline lookup yields CDR1 MGHRA and CDR2 YSYEKL. With V trimmed by 4 bases and J by 3 bases, 6 bases remained unmatched. This CDR3 has 15 amino acids. DNA for the CDR3: TGCGCCAGCAGCCCCCGACAGGGGGAGAAAGAGACCCAGTACTTC. This gives the protein CASSPRQGEKETQYF.

The chain recombines TRBV19 with TRBJ2-3; 7 nucleotides match TRBD2. J gave up 1 base and V 4 bases, and 5 bases lay outside the gene matches. The CDR3 contains 15 residues. CDR1 and CDR2 (germline): LNHDA, SQIVND (reference sequence). CDR3 sequence (DNA): TGTGCCAGTAGTACGCGGCGGGGGTGCACAGATACGCAGTATTTT. Translating gives CASSTRRGCTDTQYF.

This clonotype was seen more than once but under ten times. V gene TRBV3-1 combines with J gene TRBJ2-1, with D uncertain. The germline V gene has CDR1 LGHDT and CDR2 YNNKEL (reference sequence). The CDR3 runs to 14 residues. Trimming removed 2 bases at V and 6 bases at J, with 11 bases between. The CDR3 nucleotides read TGTGCCAGCAGCCAAAGTACCCACCCCAATGAGCAGTTCTTC. Its protein is CASSQSTHPNEQFF.

The V call is TRBV7-2, the J call TRBJ1-2, with 10 positions matching TRBD1. This CDR3 contains 14 residues. Germline values: CDR1 SGHTA, CDR2 FQGNSA. Germline trimming cut 3 bases from V and 13 bases from J; bases unmatched to any gene: 11. The CDR3 protein is CASSFIDRGQGLTF. CDR3 coding DNA: TGTGCCAGCAGCTTTATTGATCGGGGACAGGGGCTCACCTTC.

The chain recombines TRBV11-3 with TRBJ2-1, with 9 bases matching TRBD2. Germline CDR1 SGHNT, CDR2 YENEEA. This CDR3 comprises 15 residues. J gave up 4 bases and V 6 bases, and 7 bases lay outside the gene matches. DNA for the CDR3: TGTGCCAGCAGTATTAGCGGGAGACCATACAATGAGCAGTTCTTC. As protein: CASSISGRPYNEQFF. The complete variable domain, with remaining parts taken from reference TRBV11-3 and TRBJ2-1, reads EAGVVQSPRYKIIEKKQPVAFWCNPISGHNTLYWYLQNLGQGPELLIRYENEEAVDDSQLPKDRFSAERLKGVDSTLKIQPAELGDSAVYLCASSISGRPYNEQFFGPGTRLTVL.

This clonotype was counted only a few times. V is TRBV10-3 and J is TRBJ2-3, with D perhaps matching TRBD2 (6 bases). Trimming left V 8 bases short and J 3 bases short, with 12 bases between. The germline V gene encodes CDR1 ENHRY and CDR2 SYGVKD. The CDR3 loop spans 13 amino acids. For the CDR3, the DNA is TGTGCCATCGGGGACTCTGGAACAGATACGCAGTATTTT. This gives the protein CAIGDSGTDTQYF.

The CDR3 here is CSAEGADFNYGYTF. For the CDR3, the DNA is TGCAGTGCCGAGGGGGCAGACTTTAACTATGGCTACACCTTC. The chain links TRBV20-1 to TRBJ1-2; 7 bases are a match to TRBD1. Germline V lookup: CDR1 DFQATT, CDR2 SNEGSKA (reference sequence). CDR3 length equals 14 residues. V lost 6 bases and J lost 1; bases outside the gene matches: 8.

V and J are TRBV15 and TRBJ1-1; D is uncertain. The CDR3 length is 14 residues. V gave up 0 bases and J gave up 9 bases, with 14 bases separating them. Germline lookup yields CDR1 LNHNV and CDR2 YYDKDF (reference sequence). The CDR3 nucleotides are TGTGCCACCAGCAGAGATTTGAGCACAGAAAAAGCTTTCTTT. This sequence encodes CATSRDLSTEKAFF.